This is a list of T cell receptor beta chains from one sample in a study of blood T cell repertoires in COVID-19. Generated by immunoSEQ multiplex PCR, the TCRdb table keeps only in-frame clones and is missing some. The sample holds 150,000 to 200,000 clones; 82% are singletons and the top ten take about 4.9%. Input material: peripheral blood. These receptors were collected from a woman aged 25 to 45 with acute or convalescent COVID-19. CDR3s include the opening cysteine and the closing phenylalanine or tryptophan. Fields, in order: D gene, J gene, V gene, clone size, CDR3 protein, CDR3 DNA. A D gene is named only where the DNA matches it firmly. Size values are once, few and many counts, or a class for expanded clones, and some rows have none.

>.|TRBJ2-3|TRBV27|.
CASSLLGFTNTDTQYF
TGTGCCAGCAGTTTACTCGGGTTCACCAACACAGATACGCAGTATTTT
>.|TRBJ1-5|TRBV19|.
CASSIGSRRNQPQHF
TGTGCCAGTAGTATAGGAAGTCGGCGGAATCAGCCCCAGCATTTT
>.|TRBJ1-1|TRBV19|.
CASSIDSDTEAFF
TGTGCCAGTAGTATAGACAGCGACACTGAAGCTTTCTTT
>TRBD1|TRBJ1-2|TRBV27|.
CASSSTGDGYTF
TGTGCCAGCAGTTCAACAGGGGATGGCTACACCTTC
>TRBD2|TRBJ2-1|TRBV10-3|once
CAISDASGRAGYNEQFF
TGTGCCATCAGTGATGCTAGCGGGAGGGCGGGGTACAATGAGCAGTTCTTC
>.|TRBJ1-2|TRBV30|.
CAWTNGGGGGYGYTF
TGTGCCTGGACAAATGGGGGGGGCGGTGGCTATGGCTACACCTTC
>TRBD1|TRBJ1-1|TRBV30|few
CAWKKRRGLVGGTEAFF
TGTGCCTGGAAGAAACGCAGGGGGCTAGTCGGCGGCACTGAAGCTTTCTTT
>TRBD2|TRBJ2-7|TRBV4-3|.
CASSRRLAGAYEQYF
TGCGCCAGCAGCCGCCGACTAGCGGGGGCCTACGAGCAGTACTTC
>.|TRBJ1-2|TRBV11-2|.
CASSAEGRGYTF
TGTGCCAGCAGCGCGGAAGGTCGGGGCTACACCTTC
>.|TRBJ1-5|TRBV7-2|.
CASSSSQVLPQHF
TGTGCCAGCAGCTCCTCCCAGGTTCTGCCCCAGCATTTT
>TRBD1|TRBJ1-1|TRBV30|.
CAWSRQGSTEAFF
TGTGCCTGGAGTCGACAGGGGTCCACTGAAGCTTTCTTT
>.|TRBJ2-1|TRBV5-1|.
CASSSSRRVVGEQFF
TGCGCCAGCAGCTCGTCGCGGAGGGTGGTCGGTGAGCAGTTCTTC
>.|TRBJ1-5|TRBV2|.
CASNRDIGNQPQHF
TGTGCCAGCAACCGGGACATAGGCAATCAGCCCCAGCATTTT
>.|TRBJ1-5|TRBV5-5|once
CASSYNNQPQHF
TGTGCCAGCAGCTATAACAATCAGCCCCAGCATTTT
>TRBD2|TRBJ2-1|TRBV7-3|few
CASSFSGGSYNEQFF
TGTGCCAGCAGCTTTAGCGGGGGCTCCTACAATGAGCAGTTCTTC
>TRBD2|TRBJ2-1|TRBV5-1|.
CASSSGTSGISYNEQFF
TGCGCCAGCAGCTCCGGGACTAGCGGGATCTCCTACAATGAGCAGTTCTTC
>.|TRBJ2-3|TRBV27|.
CASSLFATSDTQYF
TGTGCCAGCAGTTTATTCGCTACCTCAGATACGCAGTATTTT
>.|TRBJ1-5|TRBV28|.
CASSLEVDSNQPQHF
TGTGCCAGCAGTTTAGAGGTAGATAGCAATCAGCCCCAGCATTTT